The clone carrying this T cell receptor beta chain was detected ten times or more. One entry per CDR3 protein results from TCRdb running MiXCR on the 5' RACE reads. The profile covers some 200,000 distinct CDR3 sequences, with around 6.8% appearing a single time and approximately 2% taken by the ten largest. The data were obtained in a study of identical twins. The germline CDR1 and CDR2 sequences are SQVTM and ANQGSEA. Trimming removed 4 bases at V and 9 bases at J, with 13 bases between. The CDR3 sequence is 12 residues long. The same sample was also studied in work on yellow fever vaccine responses in identical twins.

The sequence was collected from a woman under 30 in good health. The sequencing input was memory (CD45RO+) T cells sorted from blood. The chain combines TRBV29-1 with TRBJ1-5; D is uncertain. The CDR3 spells CSVVYPPGPQHF. The CDR3 coding sequence is TGCAGCGTTGTGTACCCCCCGGGGCCCCAGCATTTT.